This T cell receptor beta chain was sequenced during a study of T cells in Graves' hyperthyroidism and ophthalmopathy. The wider study: Once the initial diagnosis was made, peripheral blood was obtained before any treatment.

The J segment lost 4 bases and the V segment lost 1 base, leaving 2 bases of the junction unmatched. Germline lookup yields CDR1 SGHTA and CDR2 FQGNSA. The CDR3 covers 14 residues. General study findings and limits: Blood also carried most thyroid clonotypes expanded above 0.001.

Subjects aged 18 to 65 presented with newly diagnosed hyperthyroidism of less than 2 months' duration. The PBMCs were taken from about 9.7 ml of fresh peripheral blood. Amplified TCR beta CDR3 regions derived from RNA transcripts. In the first-round RT-PCR of the TCR CDR3, the HTBI primer set was used. TCRdb analysed the multiplex PCR reads with MiXCR anew, one entry per CDR3 protein. Of under 400,000 distinct CDR3 sequences listed, 15% to 20% are singletons. This clonotype was seen repeatedly, ten times or more. What it recognizes is unknown. Sequencing used blood. The chain employs TRBV7-2 and TRBJ2-3; 7 bases fit TRBD2. The receptor comes from a man aged 25-40 years with Graves' hyperthyroidism. The CDR3 spells CASSLGGSADTQYF. In nucleotides, the CDR3 is TGTGCCAGCAGCTTAGGCGGGAGTGCAGATACGCAGTATTTT. Using reference TRBV7-2 and TRBJ2-3 for the parts outside the CDR3, the full variable domain is GAGVSQSPSNKVTEKGKDVELRCDPISGHTALYWYRQSLGQGLEFLIYFQGNSAPDKSGLPSDRFSAERTGGSVSTLTIQRTQQEDSAVYLCASSLGGSADTQYFGPGTRLTVL.